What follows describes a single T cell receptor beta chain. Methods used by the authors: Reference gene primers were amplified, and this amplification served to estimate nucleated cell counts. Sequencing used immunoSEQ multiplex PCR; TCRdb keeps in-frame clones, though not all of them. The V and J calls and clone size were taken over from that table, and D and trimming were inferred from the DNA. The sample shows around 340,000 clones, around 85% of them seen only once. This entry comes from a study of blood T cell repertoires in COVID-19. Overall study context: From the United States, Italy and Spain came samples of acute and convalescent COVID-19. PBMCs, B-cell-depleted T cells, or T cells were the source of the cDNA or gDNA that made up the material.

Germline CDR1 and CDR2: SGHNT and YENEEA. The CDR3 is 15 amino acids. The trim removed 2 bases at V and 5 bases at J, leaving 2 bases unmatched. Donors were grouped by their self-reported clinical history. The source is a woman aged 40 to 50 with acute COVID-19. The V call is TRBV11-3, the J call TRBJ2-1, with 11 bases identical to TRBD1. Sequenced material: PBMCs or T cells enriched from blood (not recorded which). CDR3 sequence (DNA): TGTGCCAGCAGCTTAATGGGACAGGGGGACAATGAGCAGTTCTTC. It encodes CASSLMGQGDNEQFF.